Listed here are 10 T cell receptor beta chains from one sample, sequenced in a study of PD-1 blockade in classical Hodgkin lymphoma. Assay: immunoSEQ multiplex PCR; the TCRdb copy retains only in-frame clones and omits some. The data contain approximately 20,000 clones, roughly nine tenths of them singletons. The time point was: cycle 4 day 1 (C4D1), after 5 to 7 weeks of nivolumab. There was relapse after autologous stem cell transplantation in every patient, and there was variation in brentuximab vedotin exposure. PBMCs, once thawed, yielded CD8+ T cells isolated by magnetic negative selection. The sequenced sample was CD8+ T cells from blood, obtained before the fourth cycle of nivolumab. All receptors come from a human donor with classical Hodgkin lymphoma.

The chain carries TRBV10-1 and TRBJ1-1; 7 nucleotides agree with TRBD1. The germline gives CDR1 WNHNN, CDR2 SYGVQD (reference sequence). The trim removed 0 bases at V and 0 bases at J, leaving 10 bases unmatched. This CDR3 is built from 18 residues. The CDR3 loop reads CASSESRDSLLMNTEAFF. The CDR3 DNA sequence: TGCGCCAGCAGTGAGTCGAGGGACAGCCTACTCATGAACACTGAAGCTTTCTTT.

The gene calls are TRBV28 and TRBJ2-2; 8 nucleotides line up with TRBD1. In germline, CDR1 is MDHEN, CDR2 SYDVKM. With V trimmed by 4 bases and J by 1 base, 2 bases remained unmatched. The CDR3 length is 15 residues. The CDR3 loop is CASSYGTGNTGELFF. The CDR3 DNA follows: TGTGCCAGCAGTTATGGGACAGGGAACACCGGGGAGCTGTTTTTT.

This clone has only a few counts. The chain is built from TRBV27 and TRBJ1-2, with D unclear. V lost 6 bases, J lost 4 bases, and 6 bases lay in between. The CDR3 totals 11 residues. Germline loops: CDR1 MNHEY, CDR2 SMNVEV (reference sequence). The CDR3 region is CASSNGYGYTF. CDR3 bases: TGTGCCAGCAGCAACGGCTATGGCTACACCTTC.

This chain uses TRBV7-8 with TRBJ1-5; possibly TRBD1 for D (6 bases). Germline loops: CDR1 SGHVS, CDR2 FQNEAQ. The CDR3 contains 14 residues. V was trimmed by 4 bases and J by 6 bases, leaving 13 bases between them. CDR3 sequence: CASSSNRAGQPQHF. CDR3 nucleotide sequence: TGTGCCAGCAGCTCTAACAGGGCGGGTCAGCCCCAGCATTTT.

V and J are TRBV7-9 and TRBJ1-5; D not resolved. The CDR3 spans 16 residues. Germline-derived CDR1 and CDR2 are SEHNR and FQNEAQ (reference sequence). Trimming took off 5 bases at V and 2 bases at J, with 16 bases between the two ends. This chain's CDR3 is CASSIEPAWGNQPQHF. CDR3 sequence (DNA): TGTGCCAGCAGCATAGAGCCGGCGTGGGGCAATCAGCCCCAGCATTTT. Full variable domain (rest looked up from reference TRBV7-9 and TRBJ1-5): DTGVSQNPRHKITKRGQNVTFRCDPISEHNRLYWYRQTLGQGPEFLTYFQNEAQLEKSRLLSDRFSAERPKGSFSTLEIQRTEQGDSAMYLCASSIEPAWGNQPQHFGDGTRLSIL.

This sequence joins TRBV7-9 and TRBJ2-1, with 13 bases that match TRBD2. This CDR3 spans 17 amino acids. In germline, CDR1 is SEHNR, CDR2 FQNEAQ (reference sequence). With V trimmed by 3 bases and J by 8 bases, 10 bases remained unmatched. DNA for the CDR3: TGTGCCAGCAGCTTCCCCCCGACTAGCGGGAGGAAGGATGAGCAGTTCTTC. It translates to CASSFPPTSGRKDEQFF.

This rearrangement joins TRBV18 to TRBJ2-2, with 13 bases identical to TRBD2. Germline V gene lookup returns CDR1 KGHSH and CDR2 LQKENI. There are 18 residues in the CDR3. The V gene end was trimmed by 1 base and the J gene end by 1 base; junction bases not matched to a gene: 3. The CDR3 sequence is CASSPLGLAGENTGELFF. CDR3 DNA: TGTGCCAGCTCACCACTAGGACTAGCGGGAGAGAACACCGGGGAGCTGTTTTTT.

V usage is TRBV6-5 and J usage is TRBJ2-7, with TRBD2 identical over 8 bases. The CDR3 runs 15 residues. V was clipped by 0 bases and J by 2 bases; unmatched bases: 3. The germline gives CDR1 MNHEY, CDR2 SVGAGI. The CDR3 bases are TGTGCCAGCAGTTACTCGCTCGGGAGGGCCTACGAGCAGTACTTC. It yields the protein CASSYSLGRAYEQYF.

This chain joins TRBV5-1 and TRBJ2-3; D may match TRBD1 or TRBD2 (5 bases each). The CDR3 spans 15 residues. Trimming removed 4 bases at V and 4 bases at J, with 16 bases between. Germline values: CDR1 SGHRS, CDR2 YFSETQ. The CDR3 region is CASSRGNRLADTQYF. The DNA for the CDR3 is TGCGCCAGCAGCCGGGGCAACCGACTGGCAGATACGCAGTATTTT.

The chain has TRBV28 and TRBJ2-3; possible D gene TRBD2, 5 bases. Germline loops: CDR1 MDHEN, CDR2 SYDVKM. The CDR3 runs to 13 residues. V lost 1 base, J lost 11 bases, and 13 bases lay in between. The CDR3 spells CASSLFPSGMQYF. Here the CDR3 DNA reads TGTGCCAGCAGTTTATTTCCCAGCGGCATGCAGTATTTT.